Listed below are T cell receptor beta chains from one sample, sequenced in a study of blood T cells in healthy people across ages. MiXCR, run by TCRdb on the 5' RACE reads, gives a single entry per CDR3 protein. The sample shows about 680,000 distinct CDR3 sequences, 49% of them seen only once. The sample was blood. These receptors were taken from a woman aged 55 to 70 in good health. Each CDR3 is given with its conserved first and last residue. The D gene is left open where the match is weak. Size tells how often a clone was seen (once, few, many) or the class of an expanded clone, and some rows leave it out.

d_call j_call clone_size v_call cdr3_nt cdr3_aa
TRBD1 TRBJ2-1 - TRBV20-1 TGCAGTGCTTGGTCGAGGACAGGGGTTCGTAGGGAGCAGTTCTTC CSAWSRTGVRREQFF
TRBD1 TRBJ2-3 - TRBV20-1 TGCAGTGCTAGAGGGGACAGGGGGTATACAGATACGCAGTATTTT CSARGDRGYTDTQYF
TRBD1 TRBJ2-5 - TRBV9 TGTGCCAGCAGCTCCTCGGACAGGGGGCTGGGTGAGCAGTACTTC CASSSSDRGLGEQYF
- TRBJ2-5 - TRBV7-9 TGTGCCAGCAGCTTTGTGGGAGCACAAGAGACCCAGTACTTC CASSFVGAQETQYF
- TRBJ2-6 few TRBV7-9 TGTGCCAGCAGCAGGAACAGGCGGGCTGGGGCCAACGTCCTGACTTTC CASSRNRRAGANVLTF
TRBD2 TRBJ2-1 - TRBV9 TGTGCCAGCAGCGCCAAGCGGGAGTTCATAGATGAGCAGTTCTTC CASSAKREFIDEQFF
- TRBJ2-5 - TRBV21-1 TGTGCCAGCAGCAAAGAGGAGATAGCGGGACGGGAGACCCAGTACTTC CASSKEEIAGRETQYF
- TRBJ2-7 - TRBV7-2 TGTGCCAGCAGCTTGAACCGGGACTGGTCCTACGAGCAGTACTTC CASSLNRDWSYEQYF
TRBD2 TRBJ2-7 - TRBV28 TGTGCCAGCAGTTACACTAGCGGGGTCGAGCAGTACTTC CASSYTSGVEQYF
TRBD2 TRBJ2-5 - TRBV6-2/TRBV6-3 TGTGCCAGCAGTTACTGGGCGGGAGATGTGGAGACCCAGTACTTC CASSYWAGDVETQYF
TRBD1 TRBJ2-7 few TRBV29-1 TGCAGCGCCCATGGACAGGGGTTCTACGAGCAGTACTTC CSAHGQGFYEQYF
- TRBJ1-4 few TRBV29-1 TGCAGCGTTGCTCAGTTGGGGGAACTGTTTTTT CSVAQLGELFF
TRBD2 TRBJ2-3 - TRBV20-1 TGCAGTGCTAGTGGGGTGGGACTAGCGAAAGATACGCAGTATTTT CSASGVGLAKDTQYF
TRBD1 TRBJ2-7 - TRBV16 TGTGCCAGCAGCGTAGGGACAGGAGTCGACGAGCAGTACTTC CASSVGTGVDEQYF
TRBD1 TRBJ2-3 - TRBV11-1 TGTGCCAGCAGCTCCAAGGATGGACAGGGGATCACAGATACGCAGTATTTT CASSSKDGQGITDTQYF
- TRBJ2-7 - TRBV3-1 TGTGCCAGCAGCTCTGCCGTAGGGGCGCGGGAGCAGTACTTC CASSSAVGAREQYF
- TRBJ1-2 - TRBV27 TGTGCCAGCAAAAAGGGGCGGATGGAGGACTATGGCTACACCTTC CASKKGRMEDYGYTF
- TRBJ2-1 - TRBV6-5 TGTGCCAGCAGTTACGGGCTAAGCTCCTACAATGAGCAGTTCTTC CASSYGLSSYNEQFF
- TRBJ1-2 few TRBV30 TGTGCCTGGAGTGACGCAGGCGGCTACACCTTC CAWSDAGGYTF
TRBD1 TRBJ2-1 - TRBV29-1 TGCAGCGCTGGGCTCGGGACAGGGGGATACAATGAGCAGTTCTTC CSAGLGTGGYNEQFF
- TRBJ2-4 many TRBV19 TGTGCCAGTAGTAATTCGGAGGGAATGGGCATTCAGTACTTC CASSNSEGMGIQYF
TRBD1 TRBJ1-4 few TRBV20-1 TGCAGTGCCCCTTTAACGTGGTCTCTAGGACAGGCTAAAGGAGAAAAACTGTTTTTT CSAPLTWSLGQAKGEKLFF
- TRBJ2-6 few TRBV18 TGTGCCAGCTCACCACTGGACTCTGGGGCCAACGTCCTGACTTTC CASSPLDSGANVLTF
- TRBJ2-7 few TRBV12-3/TRBV12-4 TGTGCCAGCAGTTTGGGCGGGTGGGGCGCCTACGAGCAGTACTTC CASSLGGWGAYEQYF
TRBD1 TRBJ2-7 - TRBV5-1 TGCGCCAGCCGAATCCGGGACAGCTCCTACGAGCAGTACTTC CASRIRDSSYEQYF
TRBD1 TRBJ1-2 - TRBV7-9 TGTGCCAGCAGCCCCGACAGGGGGGATGGCTACACCTTC CASSPDRGDGYTF
TRBD2 TRBJ2-7 - TRBV6-1 TGTGCCAGCAGTGAACGGGACGGGCGGGAGGGCTACGAGCAGTACTTC CASSERDGREGYEQYF
TRBD1 TRBJ2-5 few TRBV24-1 TGTGCCACCGGGACAGGGGGGATCCGCCGCCAAGAGACCCAGTACTTC CATGTGGIRRQETQYF
- TRBJ1-4 - TRBV7-2 TGTGCCAGCAGCCGCACGGGGGCGGAAAAACTGTTTTTT CASSRTGAEKLFF
- TRBJ2-3 few TRBV27 TGTGCCAGCAGTCCTACCTGGGGGGTTCCAGATACGCAGTATTTT CASSPTWGVPDTQYF
- TRBJ2-1 once TRBV6-2/TRBV6-3 TGTGCCAGCAATGGGGAGGGGGTAGGATTTTCGAGCAATGAGCAGTTCTTC CASNGEGVGFSSNEQFF
TRBD1 TRBJ2-4 - TRBV20-1 TGCAGTGCTACGGGACAGGGGACAACCAAAAACATTCAGTACTTC CSATGQGTTKNIQYF
- TRBJ1-3 - TRBV29-1 TGCAGCGTTGAGGGGAGGGATGGAAACACCATATATTTT CSVEGRDGNTIYF
TRBD2 TRBJ2-5 - TRBV19 TGTGCCAGTAGTATTAACCGGGAGGAACCCCAGTACTTC CASSINREEPQYF
TRBD2 TRBJ2-1 - TRBV7-3 TGTGCCAGCGGCTTATACAAAGCGGGAGTAAATAATGAGCAGTTCTTC CASGLYKAGVNNEQFF
- TRBJ2-1 - TRBV25-1 TGTGCCAGCAGGGGAGGCTTCAATGAGCAGTTCTTC CASRGGFNEQFF
- TRBJ2-4 - TRBV3-1 TGTGCCAGCAGCCAAGGAGGGGACCTGTACTTC CASSQGGDLYF
- TRBJ1-2 - TRBV7-9 TGTGCCAGCAGCGTGACAGTAACCTATGGCTACACCTTC CASSVTVTYGYTF
TRBD1 TRBJ1-2 - TRBV2 TGTGCCAGCAACCAGGGGGGATACAACTGTGGCTACACCTTC CASNQGGYNCGYTF
- TRBJ2-7 few TRBV2 TGTGCCAGCAGTGAATATGGGGGCTCCTACGAGCAGTACTTC CASSEYGGSYEQYF
TRBD2 TRBJ2-7 few TRBV5-1 TGCGCCAGCAGCTTCGGACTAGCGGACCCCTACGAGCAGTACTTC CASSFGLADPYEQYF
- TRBJ2-5 - TRBV28 TGTGCCAGCGGCCGTCCCAGGGGGGGTGAGACCCAGTACTTC CASGRPRGGETQYF
- TRBJ1-2 - TRBV27 TGTGCCAGCAGTGGGGCCTGTGGCTACACCTTC CASSGACGYTF
TRBD1 TRBJ1-2 many TRBV20-1 TGCAGTGCTATGGAGGGGGCAAGAGGCTACACCTTC CSAMEGARGYTF
- TRBJ1-2 few TRBV4-2 TGTGCCAGCAGCCACAGCACCGGGACATCGCTAGCTTATGGCTATACCTTC CASSHSTGTSLAYGYTF
- TRBJ2-3 - TRBV5-1 TGCGCCAGCAGCTCCGGCACCTCAGATACGCAGTATTTT CASSSGTSDTQYF